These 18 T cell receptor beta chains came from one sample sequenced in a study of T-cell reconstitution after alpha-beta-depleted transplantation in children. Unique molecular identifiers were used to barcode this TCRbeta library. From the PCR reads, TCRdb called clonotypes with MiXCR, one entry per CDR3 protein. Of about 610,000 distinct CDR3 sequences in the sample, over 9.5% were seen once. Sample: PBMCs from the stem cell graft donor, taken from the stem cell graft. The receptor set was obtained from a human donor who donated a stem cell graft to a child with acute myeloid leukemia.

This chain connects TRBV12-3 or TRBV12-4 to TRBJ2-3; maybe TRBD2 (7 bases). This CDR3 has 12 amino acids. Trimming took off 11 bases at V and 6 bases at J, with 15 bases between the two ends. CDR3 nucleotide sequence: TGTGCCCTAGGGGGGGTGGGGGATACGCAGTATTTT. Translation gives CALGGVGDTQYF.

CDR3 amino acids: CAISELGSSYNEQFF. DNA for the CDR3: TGTGCCATCAGTGAGCTGGGGAGCTCCTACAATGAGCAGTTCTTC. The J gene is TRBJ2-1, the V gene TRBV10-3, with a weak D call TRBD2 (5 bases). V lost 2 bases and J lost 0, with 8 bases in between. Germline CDR1 reads ENHRY; CDR2 reads SYGVKD. This CDR3 has 15 residues.

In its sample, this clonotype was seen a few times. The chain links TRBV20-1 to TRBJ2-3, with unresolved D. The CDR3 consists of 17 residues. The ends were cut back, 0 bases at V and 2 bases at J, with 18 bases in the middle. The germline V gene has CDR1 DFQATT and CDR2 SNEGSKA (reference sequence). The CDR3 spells CSARDRRLGRATDTQYF. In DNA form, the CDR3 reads TGCAGTGCTAGAGACCGTCGACTCGGCCGGGCCACAGATACGCAGTATTTT.

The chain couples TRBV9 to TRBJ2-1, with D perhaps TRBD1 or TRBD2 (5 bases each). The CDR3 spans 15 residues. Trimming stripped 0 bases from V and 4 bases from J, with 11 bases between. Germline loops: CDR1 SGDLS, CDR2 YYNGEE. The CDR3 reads CASSVGGDVYNEQFF. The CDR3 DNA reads TGTGCCAGCAGCGTAGGAGGGGACGTATACAATGAGCAGTTCTTC.

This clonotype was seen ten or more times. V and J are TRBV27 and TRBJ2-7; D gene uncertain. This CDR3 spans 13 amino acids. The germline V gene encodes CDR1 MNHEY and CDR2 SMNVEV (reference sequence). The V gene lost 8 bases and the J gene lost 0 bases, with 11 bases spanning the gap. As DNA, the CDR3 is TGTGCCAGCGGTCCAGCTGCCTCCTACGAGCAGTACTTC. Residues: CASGPAASYEQYF.

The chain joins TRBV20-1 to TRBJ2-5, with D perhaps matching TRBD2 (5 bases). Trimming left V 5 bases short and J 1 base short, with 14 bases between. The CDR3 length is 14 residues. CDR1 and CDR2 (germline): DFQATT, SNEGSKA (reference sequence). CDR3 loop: CSAQVDLAQETQYF. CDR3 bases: TGCAGTGCTCAGGTGGATCTAGCCCAAGAGACCCAGTACTTC.

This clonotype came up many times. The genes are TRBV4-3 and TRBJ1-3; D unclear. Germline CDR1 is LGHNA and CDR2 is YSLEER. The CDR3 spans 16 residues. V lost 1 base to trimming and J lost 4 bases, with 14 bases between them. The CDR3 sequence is CASSQGSVSGGNTIYF. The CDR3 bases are TGCGCCAGCAGCCAAGGATCGGTTTCGGGCGGAAACACCATATATTTT.

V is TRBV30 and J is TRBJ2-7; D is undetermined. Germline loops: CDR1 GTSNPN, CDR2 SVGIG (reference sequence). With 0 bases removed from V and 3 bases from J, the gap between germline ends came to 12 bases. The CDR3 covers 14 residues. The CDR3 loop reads CAWSVRGRIYEQYF. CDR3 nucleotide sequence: TGTGCCTGGAGTGTACGAGGCAGGATCTACGAGCAGTACTTC. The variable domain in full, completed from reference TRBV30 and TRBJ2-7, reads SQTIHQWPATLVQPVGSPLSLECTVEGTSNPNLYWYRQAAGRGLQLLFYSVGIGQISSEVPQNLSASRPQDRQFILSSKKLLLSDSGFYLCAWSVRGRIYEQYFGPGTRLTVT.

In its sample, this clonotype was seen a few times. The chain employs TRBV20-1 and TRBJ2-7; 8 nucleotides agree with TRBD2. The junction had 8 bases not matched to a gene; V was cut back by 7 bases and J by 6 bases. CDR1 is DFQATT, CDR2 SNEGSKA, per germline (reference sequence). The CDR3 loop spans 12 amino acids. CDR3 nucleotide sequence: TGCAGTGTAAACGGGAGGGGCGGCGAGCAGTACTTC. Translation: CSVNGRGGEQYF.

The CDR3 reads CASSYSPDSSNQPQHF. DNA of the CDR3: TGTGCCAGCAGTTACTCCCCGGACAGTAGCAATCAGCCCCAGCATTTT. The rearrangement links TRBV6-2 or TRBV6-3 to TRBJ1-5; perhaps TRBD1 as D (6 bases). Trimming shortened V by 0 bases and J by 0 bases, and 9 bases separated the two germline ends. This CDR3 has 16 amino acids. Germline-derived CDR1 and CDR2 are MNHEY and SVGEGT.

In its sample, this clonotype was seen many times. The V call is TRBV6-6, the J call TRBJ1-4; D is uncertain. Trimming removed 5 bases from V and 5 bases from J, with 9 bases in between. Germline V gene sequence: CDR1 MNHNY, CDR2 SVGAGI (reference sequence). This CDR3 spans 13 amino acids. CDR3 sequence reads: CASSRGSNEKLFF. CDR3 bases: TGTGCCAGCAGTCGCGGTTCCAATGAAAAACTGTTTTTT.

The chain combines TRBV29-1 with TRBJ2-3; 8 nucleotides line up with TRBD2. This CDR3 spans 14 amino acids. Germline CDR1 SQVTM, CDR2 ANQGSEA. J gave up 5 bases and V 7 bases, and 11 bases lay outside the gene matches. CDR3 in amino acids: CSASGAGGGDTQYF. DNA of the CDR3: TGCAGCGCCTCTGGGGCGGGAGGCGGAGATACGCAGTATTTT.

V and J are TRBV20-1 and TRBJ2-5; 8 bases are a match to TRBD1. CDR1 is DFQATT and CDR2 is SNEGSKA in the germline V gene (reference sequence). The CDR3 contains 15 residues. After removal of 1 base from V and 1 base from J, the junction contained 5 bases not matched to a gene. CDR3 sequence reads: CSARVGTGLQETQYF. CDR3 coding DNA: TGCAGTGCTAGAGTGGGGACAGGCCTCCAAGAGACCCAGTACTTC.

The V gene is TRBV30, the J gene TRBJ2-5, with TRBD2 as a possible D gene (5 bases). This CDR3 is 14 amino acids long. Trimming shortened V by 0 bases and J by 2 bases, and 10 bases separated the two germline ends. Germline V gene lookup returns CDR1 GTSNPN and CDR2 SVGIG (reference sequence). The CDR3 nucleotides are TGTGCCTGGAGTGTACGACGGGAACAAGAGACCCAGTACTTC. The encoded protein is CAWSVRREQETQYF.

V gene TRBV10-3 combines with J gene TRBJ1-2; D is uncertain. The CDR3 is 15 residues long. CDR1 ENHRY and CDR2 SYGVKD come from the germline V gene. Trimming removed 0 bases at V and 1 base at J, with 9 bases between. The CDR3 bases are TGTGCCATCAGTGAGTCAGGGCCCGATAACTATGGCTACACCTTC. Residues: CAISESGPDNYGYTF.

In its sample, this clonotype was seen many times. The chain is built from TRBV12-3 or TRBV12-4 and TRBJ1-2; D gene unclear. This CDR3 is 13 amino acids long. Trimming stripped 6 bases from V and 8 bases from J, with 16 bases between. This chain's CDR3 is CASSPGTFLGYTF. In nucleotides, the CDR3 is TGTGCCAGCAGCCCGGGCACGTTCTTAGGCTACACCTTC.

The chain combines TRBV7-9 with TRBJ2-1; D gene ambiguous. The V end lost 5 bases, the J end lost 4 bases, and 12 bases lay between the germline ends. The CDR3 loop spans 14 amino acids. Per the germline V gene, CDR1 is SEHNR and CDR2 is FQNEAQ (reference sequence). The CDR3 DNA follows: TGTGCCAGCAGCCCCAGAAGCGATTACAATGAGCAGTTCTTC. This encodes CASSPRSDYNEQFF.

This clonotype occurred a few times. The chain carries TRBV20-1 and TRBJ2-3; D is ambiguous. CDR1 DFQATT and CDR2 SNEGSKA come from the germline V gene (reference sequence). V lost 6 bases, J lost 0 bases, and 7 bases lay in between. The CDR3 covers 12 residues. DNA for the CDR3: TGCAGTGCCGGCGTCAGCACAGATACGCAGTATTTT. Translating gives CSAGVSTDTQYF.